The 21 T cell receptor beta chains reported below all come from one sample, sequenced in a study of T cells in localized non-small cell lung cancer. Profiled with immunoSEQ multiplex PCR; TCRdb holds only in-frame clones, not every one. The sample has roughly 58,000 clones, 80% to 90% seen once. The sample consisted of PBMCs, taken before any cancer treatment. All receptors derive from a man aged 35 to 69 with stage II lung adenocarcinoma.

The chain couples TRBV6-5 to TRBJ2-1, with TRBD1 matching over 8 bases. Germline V gene lookup returns CDR1 MNHEY and CDR2 SVGAGI. With V trimmed by 4 bases and J by 6 bases, 11 bases remained unmatched. The length of the CDR3 is 16 residues. CDR3 nucleotides: TGTGCCAGCAGTTCTCGTCAGGGGGCGGTAGGCAATGAGCAGTTCTTC. The encoded protein is CASSSRQGAVGNEQFF.

The chain couples TRBV7-2 to TRBJ1-1; TRBD1 might be the D (6 bases). V was shortened by 0 bases and J by 0 bases, with 11 bases between the two germline ends. Germline values: CDR1 SGHTA, CDR2 FQGNSA. The CDR3 length is 16 residues. The CDR3 bases are TGTGCCAGCAGCTTAGCGGCCGGGACACTGAACACTGAAGCTTTCTTT. The encoded protein is CASSLAAGTLNTEAFF. The full variable domain, its missing parts supplied by reference TRBV7-2 and TRBJ1-1, is GAGVSQSPSNKVTEKGKDVELRCDPISGHTALYWYRQSLGQGLEFLIYFQGNSAPDKSGLPSDRFSAERTGGSVSTLTIQRTQQEDSAVYLCASSLAAGTLNTEAFFGQGTRLTVV.

The chain is built from TRBV14 and TRBJ2-1, with 12 nucleotides matching TRBD2. Germline V gene sequence: CDR1 SGHDN, CDR2 FVKESK. V lost 4 bases and J lost 4; bases outside the gene matches: 5. CDR3 size: 16 residues. CDR3 protein: CASSRLTSGSYNEQFF. Here the CDR3 DNA reads TGTGCCAGCAGCCGCCTGACTAGCGGGAGTTACAATGAGCAGTTCTTC.

The CDR3 spells CASSFGDRANYGYTF. The CDR3 DNA is TGTGCCAGCAGCTTTGGGGACAGGGCTAACTATGGCTACACCTTC. This chain links TRBV7-9 with TRBJ1-2; 9 bases match TRBD1. This CDR3 comprises 15 residues. Trimming removed 3 bases from V and 0 bases from J; junction bases left unmatched: 2. Germline V gene lookup returns CDR1 SEHNR and CDR2 FQNEAQ (reference sequence).

This clone came up a few times. This chain connects TRBV5-1 to TRBJ1-1, with D uncertain. With 4 bases removed from V and 2 bases from J, the gap between germline ends came to 12 bases. This CDR3 region has 14 residues. Germline values: CDR1 SGHRS, CDR2 YFSETQ. In DNA, the CDR3 is TGCGCCAGCAGCGCGACCCAAACCAACACTGAAGCTTTCTTT. Encoded protein: CASSATQTNTEAFF.

The genes are TRBV6-1 and TRBJ1-2; 7 nucleotides agree with TRBD1. The CDR3 length is 13 residues. Germline values: CDR1 MNHNS, CDR2 SASEGT. Unmatched junction bases numbered 6, after V lost 5 bases and J lost 6 bases. The CDR3 loop is CASSLTGVDGYTF. The CDR3 DNA sequence: TGTGCCAGCAGTCTCACAGGGGTAGATGGCTACACCTTC.

The chain carries TRBV2 and TRBJ1-2; 9 nucleotides align to TRBD1. V gave up 8 bases and J gave up 8 bases; unmatched junction bases: 9. Germline V gene data show CDR1 as SNHLY and CDR2 as FYNNEI. CDR3 size: 13 residues. The CDR3 loop reads CASEGDRAGGYTF. CDR3 nucleotide sequence: TGTGCCAGCGAGGGGGACAGGGCAGGCGGCTACACCTTC.

The genes are TRBV9 and TRBJ1-3; no clear D gene. Germline lookup yields CDR1 SGDLS and CDR2 YYNGEE. The CDR3 consists of 16 residues. V dropped 4 bases and J dropped 0 bases, with 14 bases sitting between them. Written as DNA, the CDR3 is TGTGCCAGCAGCCCCACCATGACCTACTCTGGAAACACCATATATTTT. This sequence encodes CASSPTMTYSGNTIYF.

J is TRBJ1-1 and V is TRBV7-9, with D unresolved. In germline, CDR1 is SEHNR, CDR2 FQNEAQ (reference sequence). This CDR3 spans 14 amino acids. V was cut by 1 base and J by 11 bases, with 17 bases left in between. Here the CDR3 reads CASSLDGGGGGAFF. CDR3 DNA sequence: TGTGCCAGCAGCTTAGATGGTGGTGGAGGTGGGGCTTTCTTT.

This clone has just a few counts. The rearrangement joins TRBV11-2 to TRBJ2-1; perhaps TRBD2 as D (6 bases). The CDR3 loop spans 15 amino acids. Trimming pared 0 bases from V and 8 bases from J, leaving 14 bases between. Germline V gives CDR1 SGHAT, CDR2 FQNNGV. CDR3 protein: CASSLDERAWHEQFF. CDR3 DNA: TGTGCCAGCAGCTTAGATGAGCGGGCTTGGCATGAGCAGTTCTTC. The complete variable domain, with remaining parts taken from reference TRBV11-2 and TRBJ2-1, reads EAGVAQSPRYKIIEKRQSVAFWCNPISGHATLYWYQQILGQGPKLLIQFQNNGVVDDSQLPKDRFSAERLKGVDSTLKIQPAKLEDSAVYLCASSLDERAWHEQFFGPGTRLTVL.

J is TRBJ1-1 and V is TRBV2; D is unclear. The germline V gene encodes CDR1 SNHLY and CDR2 FYNNEI. V lost 3 bases and J 2 bases, leaving 10 bases between the germline ends. The CDR3 runs 14 residues. CDR3 in amino acids: CASSEGDTNTEAFF. As DNA, the CDR3 is TGTGCCAGCAGTGAGGGTGACACCAACACTGAAGCTTTCTTT.

As DNA, the CDR3 is TGTGCCAGCATCCTTGTGACAAGTTACAATGAGCAGTTCTTC. This codes for CASILVTSYNEQFF. V and J are TRBV7-9 and TRBJ2-1, with D hard to call. This CDR3 has 14 residues. The germline gives CDR1 SEHNR, CDR2 FQNEAQ (reference sequence). The V end was cut by 7 bases, the J end by 4 bases, with 14 bases between.

The chain links TRBV7-9 to TRBJ1-5, with D possibly TRBD1 on 5 matching bases. This CDR3 region has 15 residues. Germline CDR1 is SEHNR and CDR2 is FQNEAQ (reference sequence). Trimming stripped 4 bases from V and 2 bases from J, with 12 bases between. The CDR3 here is CASSSDRYGNQPQHF. In nucleotides, the CDR3 is TGTGCCAGCAGCTCCGACAGATACGGCAATCAGCCCCAGCATTTT.

This clone was recorded only once. The CDR3 region is CARARGVGDTQYF. In DNA, the CDR3 is TGCGCCAGGGCTAGGGGGGTCGGGGATACGCAGTATTTT. This chain uses TRBV10-2 with TRBJ2-3; D is possibly TRBD1 or TRBD2 (6 bases each). Germline CDR1 reads WSHSY; CDR2 reads SAAADI. V was cut by 9 bases and J by 6 bases, with 16 bases left in between. This CDR3 comprises 13 residues.

V usage is TRBV7-2 and J usage is TRBJ1-5; D is uncertain. This CDR3 region has 13 residues. V shed 5 bases and J shed 7 bases, with 12 bases lying between them. Germline V gene sequence: CDR1 SGHTA, CDR2 FQGNSA. CDR3 protein: CASSPRPSQPQHF. In DNA, the CDR3 is TGTGCCAGCAGCCCCCGCCCATCCCAGCCCCAGCATTTT.

The chain couples TRBV6-5 to TRBJ1-4; D gene unclear. Trimming left V 5 bases short and J 5 bases short, with 15 bases between. This CDR3 is built from 15 residues. The V gene's germline CDR1 is MNHEY and CDR2 SVGAGI. CDR3 nucleotides: TGTGCCAGCAGTATCACCCAAGGGAGAAATGAAAAACTGTTTTTT. Translating gives CASSITQGRNEKLFF.

This clone appeared a few times. The chain uses TRBV27 and TRBJ1-3; D might be TRBD1 (5 bases). Germline V gives CDR1 MNHEY, CDR2 SMNVEV (reference sequence). The germline V and J ends were trimmed by 5 bases and 0 bases, with 14 bases remaining between them. CDR3 length equals 16 residues. CDR3 nucleotides: TGTGCCAGCAGTCCGCTGGAGACAGCCTCTGGAAACACCATATATTTT. The encoded protein is CASSPLETASGNTIYF.

The rearrangement uses TRBV18 and TRBJ2-6; maybe TRBD2 (6 bases). V shed 3 bases and J shed 2 bases, with 11 bases lying between them. Germline lookup yields CDR1 KGHSH and CDR2 LQKENI. CDR3 length: 16 amino acids. For the CDR3, the DNA is TGTGCCAGCTCACCGATTACGGGGGCTGGGGCCAACGTCCTGACTTTC. Encoded protein: CASSPITGAGANVLTF. The full variable domain, completed using reference TRBV18 and TRBJ2-6, is NAGVMQNPRHLVRRRGQEARLRCSPMKGHSHVYWYRQLPEEGLKFMVYLQKENIIDESGMPKERFSAEFPKEGPSILRIQQVVRGDSAAYFCASSPITGAGANVLTFGAGSRLTVL.

V and J are TRBV10-3 and TRBJ1-1; D perhaps matches TRBD1 (6 bases). The germline V and J ends were trimmed by 0 bases and 0 bases, with 11 bases remaining between them. This CDR3 is built from 16 residues. Germline V CDR1 and CDR2: ENHRY, SYGVKD. This chain's CDR3 is CAISESDRLVNTEAFF. The CDR3 nucleotides read TGTGCCATCAGTGAGTCAGACAGGTTGGTGAACACTGAAGCTTTCTTT.

This chain links TRBV19 with TRBJ1-5; possibly TRBD1 for D (5 bases). Deletions cut 3 bases from V and 6 bases from J, with 15 bases between. The CDR3 has 15 amino acids. Germline loops: CDR1 LNHDA, CDR2 SQIVND (reference sequence). CDR3 nucleotide sequence: TGTGCCAGTAGTATTAGACCAAGGGGTAGTCAGCCCCAGCATTTT. Encoded protein: CASSIRPRGSQPQHF. Combining the CDR3 with reference TRBV19 and TRBJ1-5 gives the whole variable domain DGGITQSPKYLFRKEGQNVTLSCEQNLNHDAMYWYRQDPGQGLRLIYYSQIVNDFQKGDIAEGYSVSREKKESFPLTVTSAQKNPTAFYLCASSIRPRGSQPQHFGDGTRLSIL.

The chain combines TRBV5-1 with TRBJ1-2; D is unresolved. Trimming took 1 base from V and 6 from J, leaving 13 bases between them. The CDR3 loop spans 14 amino acids. CDR1 and CDR2 from the germline V gene are SGHRS and YFSETQ. The CDR3 is CASSLREGFDGYTF. DNA for the CDR3: TGCGCCAGCAGCTTGAGGGAGGGATTTGATGGCTACACCTTC.